The clone carrying this T cell receptor (beta chain) was seen at least ten times. Its antigen is as yet unknown. TCRdb redid the calling of the 5' RACE reads with MiXCR, one entry per CDR3 protein. The repertoire has tens of thousands of distinct CDR3 sequences, about 4% of them found once; the top ten carry 4.5% to 6%. This sample was included in a study of neurological immune-mediated disorders. Notes on the study in general: The study found the most TCR clonal expansion in HTLV-1-associated myelopathy and the least in multiple sclerosis, below healthy controls. One related-CDR3 cluster, which may be a signature, held the repertoires of 18 of 34 multiple sclerosis patients after phylogenetic grouping.

The time point is: longitudinal time-point 3. Stored at -80 C, 2 million PBMCs were the source of the unsorted libraries. The sequencing input was PBMCs. This clonotype originated in a woman aged 55-70 years with multiple sclerosis.

The CDR3 is CASRVTSGTGELFF. CDR3 DNA: TGTGCCAGCAGAGTCACCAGTGGCACCGGGGAGCTGTTTTTT. The chain employs TRBV7-2 and TRBJ2-2, with D hard to call. Germline V gene sequence: CDR1 SGHTA, CDR2 FQGNSA. This CDR3 is 14 amino acids long. Trimming removed 6 bases from V and 4 bases from J, with 12 bases in between.